The T cell receptor beta chain described here comes from a study of Graves' ophthalmopathy and Graves' hyperthyroidism. Study context: Upon initial diagnosis and before any treatment, peripheral blood was collected. Study results and limitations: Both an approximately 70% sensitivity and an approximately 72% specificity characterized the model's predictions of ophthalmopathy progression.

This clonotype was observed many times. Antigen: not known. RNA transcripts provided the template for amplifying TCR beta CDR3 regions. Investigators did first-round RT-PCR with HTBI primers, then second-round multiplex PCR. TCRdb passed the multiplex PCR reads through MiXCR, listing each CDR3 protein once. The sample has roughly 160,000 distinct CDR3 sequences, 30% to 45% seen once; the top ten hold 5.8%. The receptor comes from a woman in her thirties or forties with Graves' ophthalmopathy. The sample consisted of peripheral blood.

DNA for the CDR3: TGTGCCAGCAGCTTCAGGGCGGGGACTGAAGCTTTCTTT. Translating it yields CASSFRAGTEAFF. This chain joins TRBV6-1 and TRBJ1-1; maybe TRBD1 (5 bases). V dropped 6 bases and J dropped 5 bases, with 13 bases sitting between them. Germline V gene data show CDR1 as MNHNS and CDR2 as SASEGT. This CDR3 spans 13 amino acids.